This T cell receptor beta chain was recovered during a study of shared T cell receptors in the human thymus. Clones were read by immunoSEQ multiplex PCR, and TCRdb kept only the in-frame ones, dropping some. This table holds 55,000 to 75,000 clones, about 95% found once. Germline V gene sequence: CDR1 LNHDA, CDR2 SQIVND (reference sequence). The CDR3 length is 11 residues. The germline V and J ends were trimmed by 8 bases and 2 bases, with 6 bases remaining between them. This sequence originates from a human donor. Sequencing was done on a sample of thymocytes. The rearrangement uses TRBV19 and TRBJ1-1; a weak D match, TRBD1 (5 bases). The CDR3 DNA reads TGTGCCAGTGGGGGTAACACTGAAGCTTTCTTT. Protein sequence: CASGGNTEAFF.